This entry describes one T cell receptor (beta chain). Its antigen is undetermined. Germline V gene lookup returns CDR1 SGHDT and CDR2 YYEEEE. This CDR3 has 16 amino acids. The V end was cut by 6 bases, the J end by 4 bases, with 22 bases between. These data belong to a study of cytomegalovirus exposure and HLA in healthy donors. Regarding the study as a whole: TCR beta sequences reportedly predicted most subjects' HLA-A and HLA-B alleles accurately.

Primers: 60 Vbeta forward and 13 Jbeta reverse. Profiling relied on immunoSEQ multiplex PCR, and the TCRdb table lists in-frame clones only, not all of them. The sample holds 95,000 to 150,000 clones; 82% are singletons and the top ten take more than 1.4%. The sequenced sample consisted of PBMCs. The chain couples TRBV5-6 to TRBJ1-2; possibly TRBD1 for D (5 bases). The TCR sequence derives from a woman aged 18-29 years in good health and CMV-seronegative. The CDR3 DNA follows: TGTGCCAGCACCAGGTTGGTGGAGGGGCACTCCTATGGCTACACCTTC. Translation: CASTRLVEGHSYGYTF.